The 26 T cell receptor beta chains listed next were all sequenced from one sample in a study of blood T cell repertoires in COVID-19. The data were produced by immunoSEQ multiplex PCR, yet TCRdb's version contains in-frame clones alone and is incomplete. The table includes 200,000 to 250,000 clones, more than 65% detected once. The sample was peripheral blood. The receptors here all came from a woman aged 30 to 39 who had recovered from COVID-19.

The chain recombines TRBV6-5 with TRBJ2-7; the D gene is possibly TRBD2 (6 bases). The CDR3 has 15 amino acids. CDR1 is MNHEY and CDR2 is SVGAGI in the germline V gene. The V and J ends lost 5 bases and 2 bases respectively, with 16 bases between them. The CDR3 sequence: CASSPSGTQTYEQYF. The CDR3 nucleotides read TGTGCCAGCAGTCCCTCCGGGACTCAAACCTACGAGCAGTACTTC.

The chain couples TRBV20-1 to TRBJ2-1, with 9 bases fitting TRBD1. V gave up 4 bases and J gave up 12 bases; unmatched junction bases: 4. The length of the CDR3 is 11 residues. Germline V lookup: CDR1 DFQATT, CDR2 SNEGSKA (reference sequence). CDR3 sequence reads: CSAKDRGRQFF. The CDR3 DNA reads as TGCAGTGCTAAGGACAGGGGACGGCAGTTCTTC.

Remarks on this clone: Other DNA sequences from this sample encode an identical CDR3 as well. This chain uses TRBV30 with TRBJ2-7; perhaps TRBD2 as D (5 bases). This CDR3 is 12 amino acids long. Germline values: CDR1 GTSNPN, CDR2 SVGIG (reference sequence). V gave up 3 bases and J gave up 3 bases, with 9 bases separating them. The CDR3 DNA follows: TGTGCCTGGAGCGCTAGCAGCTACGAGCAGTACTTC. It encodes CAWSASSYEQYF.

The chain combines TRBV6-6 with TRBJ2-7; no definite D call. Trimming took 5 bases from V and 2 from J, leaving 4 bases between them. The germline V gene has CDR1 MNHNY and CDR2 SVGAGI (reference sequence). This CDR3 is built from 11 residues. CDR3 coding DNA: TGTGCCAGCAGTCATACCTACGAGCAGTACTTC. Its translation: CASSHTYEQYF.

The CDR3 loop reads CASSAGQGTNTEAFF. CDR3 bases: TGTGCCAGCAGCGCGGGACAGGGGACGAACACTGAAGCTTTCTTT. The chain combines TRBV7-9 with TRBJ1-1, with 10 bases lining up with TRBD1. With 5 bases clipped from V and 1 base from J, the junction kept 4 bases outside the gene matches. Germline-derived CDR1 and CDR2 are SEHNR and FQNEAQ (reference sequence). The CDR3 contains 15 residues.

CDR3 amino acids: CASSLGAGVAKNIQYF. The CDR3, as DNA: TGTGCCAGCAGCTTAGGGGCAGGGGTAGCCAAAAACATTCAGTACTTC. The chain uses TRBV7-9 and TRBJ2-4; D perhaps matches TRBD1 (6 bases). Germline V gene sequence: CDR1 SEHNR, CDR2 FQNEAQ (reference sequence). This CDR3 comprises 16 residues. Trimming cost V 1 base and J 0 bases, with 10 bases left between them.

V usage is TRBV28 and J usage is TRBJ1-5; 10 nucleotides align to TRBD1. With 5 bases clipped from V and 3 bases from J, the junction kept 7 bases outside the gene matches. Germline V gene lookup returns CDR1 MDHEN and CDR2 SYDVKM. The CDR3 is made up of 16 amino acids. CDR3 nucleotides: TGTGCCAGCAGTCAAGGGGACAGGGGAAACAATCAGCCCCAGCATTTT. It encodes CASSQGDRGNNQPQHF.

The count of this clone is one. The chain combines TRBV28 with TRBJ1-2, with 7 bases fitting TRBD1. The V segment lost 5 bases and the J segment 5 bases; nucleotides outside the gene matches: 2. This CDR3 is 12 amino acids long. Germline V lookup: CDR1 MDHEN, CDR2 SYDVKM. CDR3 sequence (DNA): TGTGCCAGCAGTGAGACAGGGTATGGCTACACCTTC. It encodes CASSETGYGYTF.

The V gene is TRBV7-8, the J gene TRBJ2-2, with a tentative D call TRBD2 (6 bases). V lost 6 bases and J lost 2, with 19 bases in between. The CDR3 totals 17 residues. The germline CDR1 and CDR2 sequences are SGHVS and FQNEAQ. DNA of the CDR3: TGTGCCAGCAGTTCCAGGAGGGGCCTAAGTAACACCGGGGAGCTGTTTTTT. It encodes CASSSRRGLSNTGELFF.

The gene calls are TRBV28 and TRBJ2-5, with D perhaps TRBD1 (6 bases). The length of the CDR3 is 16 residues. The germline V and J ends were trimmed by 8 bases and 4 bases, with 23 bases remaining between them. The germline gives CDR1 MDHEN, CDR2 SYDVKM. The CDR3 coding sequence is TGTGCCAGCGCCCTCGGGTGGGCTAGGGGGAGAGAGACCCAGTACTTC. Its protein product is CASALGWARGRETQYF.

J is TRBJ2-2 and V is TRBV9, with 7 bases fitting TRBD1. The CDR3 loop spans 16 amino acids. From germline, CDR1 is SGDLS and CDR2 YYNGEE. The V gene end was trimmed by 0 bases and the J gene end by 0 bases; junction bases not matched to a gene: 2. The CDR3: CASSVAGQTNTGELFF. CDR3 bases: TGTGCCAGCAGCGTAGCGGGACAGACGAACACCGGGGAGCTGTTTTTT.

This chain links TRBV28 with TRBJ1-2; a weak D match, TRBD1 (5 bases). The V and J ends lost 9 bases and 4 bases respectively, with 21 bases between them. Germline lookup yields CDR1 MDHEN and CDR2 SYDVKM. The CDR3 contains 15 residues. CDR3 sequence: CASGPGRETLYGYTF. The CDR3 coding sequence is TGTGCCAGTGGACCGGGACGGGAGACACTCTATGGCTACACCTTC.

This clone was detected once. V is TRBV30 and J is TRBJ2-7, with 10 bases matching TRBD1. The germline CDR1 and CDR2 sequences are GTSNPN and SVGIG (reference sequence). The ends lost 5 bases at V and 3 bases at J; junction bases unmatched: 4. The CDR3 has 13 residues. CDR3 DNA: TGTGCCTGGCGGACAGGGGGAATCTACGAGCAGTACTTC. Protein sequence: CAWRTGGIYEQYF. Full variable domain (missing parts from reference TRBV30 and TRBJ2-7): SQTIHQWPATLVQPVGSPLSLECTVEGTSNPNLYWYRQAAGRGLQLLFYSVGIGQISSEVPQNLSASRPQDRQFILSSKKLLLSDSGFYLCAWRTGGIYEQYFGPGTRLTVT.

Only one count was recorded for this clone. The genes are TRBV5-1 and TRBJ2-5, with 8 bases matching TRBD1. Germline CDR1 and CDR2: SGHRS and YFSETQ. This CDR3 has 15 residues. The V and J ends lost 0 bases and 2 bases, in that order; junction bases with no gene match: 3. The CDR3 sequence is CASSLGTGRQETQYF. CDR3 bases: TGCGCCAGCAGCTTGGGGACAGGGAGGCAAGAGACCCAGTACTTC.

The chain joins TRBV19 to TRBJ1-6, with TRBD1 identical over 7 bases. This CDR3 is 15 amino acids long. V gave up 3 bases and J gave up 7 bases; unmatched junction bases: 6. Germline V CDR1 and CDR2: LNHDA, SQIVND (reference sequence). CDR3 in DNA: TGTGCCAGTAGTATTATGGTACAGGGGAATTCACCCCTCCACTTT. Protein: CASSIMVQGNSPLHF.

The chain combines TRBV18 with TRBJ2-1, with D possibly matching TRBD2 (6 bases). With 2 bases removed from V and 6 bases from J, the gap between germline ends came to 14 bases. CDR3 length equals 15 residues. Germline V gene sequence: CDR1 KGHSH, CDR2 LQKENI. The CDR3 loop is CASSPGSGRPNEQFF. In DNA form, the CDR3 reads TGTGCCAGCTCACCAGGCAGCGGGCGGCCCAATGAGCAGTTCTTC.

V gene TRBV25-1 combines with J gene TRBJ1-1; 7 nucleotides match TRBD1. The CDR3 contains 12 residues. J lost 10 bases, V lost 7 bases, and 9 bases had no gene match. CDR1 is MGHDK and CDR2 is SYGVNS in the germline V gene. The CDR3 region has the DNA TGTGCCAGCACGCGACTACAGGGGCGAGCTTTCTTT. Protein sequence: CASTRLQGRAFF.

CDR3 bases: TGTGCCAGCAGCCTGACAGAGGTGGTAGCCAAAAACATTCAGTACTTC. It specifies CASSLTEVVAKNIQYF. The J gene is TRBJ2-4, the V gene TRBV6-2 or TRBV6-3, with a weak D call TRBD1 (5 bases). V was clipped by 6 bases and J by 0 bases, with 15 bases between them. The CDR3 is made up of 16 amino acids. In germline, CDR1 is MNHEY, CDR2 SVGEGT.

This clone appeared a few times. The chain carries TRBV5-6 and TRBJ1-3, with a tentative D call TRBD1 (5 bases). The germline V gene encodes CDR1 SGHDT and CDR2 YYEEEE. V lost 2 bases and J 0 bases, leaving 12 bases between the germline ends. The CDR3 is made up of 16 amino acids. CDR3 sequence: CASSFQGPLSGNTIYF. For the CDR3, the DNA is TGTGCCAGCAGCTTTCAGGGCCCTCTCTCTGGAAACACCATATATTTT.

The rearrangement links TRBV2 to TRBJ2-7; tentative D call: TRBD2 (5 bases). The CDR3 runs to 13 residues. Between the trimmed V and J ends, which lost 10 bases and 0 bases, there was a span of 13 bases. Germline V gene lookup returns CDR1 SNHLY and CDR2 FYNNEI. The CDR3 DNA follows: TGTGCCACTAAGAGCGGAGCCTCCTACGAGCAGTACTTC. Its protein is CATKSGASYEQYF.

V and J are TRBV3-1 (or the pseudogene TRBV3-2) and TRBJ1-1; tentative D call: TRBD1 (5 bases). The V gene lost 0 bases and the J gene lost 4 bases, with 12 bases spanning the gap. The CDR3 covers 15 residues. CDR1 is LGHDT, CDR2 YNNKEL, per germline (reference sequence). CDR3 bases: TGTGCCAGCAGCCAAGACGCAGGGTGGGGCACTGAAGCTTTCTTT. Translating it yields CASSQDAGWGTEAFF.

V gene TRBV18 combines with J gene TRBJ2-1, with 7 bases identical to TRBD2. Germline CDR1 reads KGHSH; CDR2 reads LQKENI. The CDR3 consists of 18 residues. Losses at the gene ends were 0 bases for V and 0 bases for J; bases not matched to a gene: 8. The CDR3 is CASSPPLGASGSYNEQFF. DNA of the CDR3: TGTGCCAGCTCACCACCACTCGGGGCTAGCGGCTCCTACAATGAGCAGTTCTTC.

The chain links TRBV28 to TRBJ2-1, with TRBD2 matching 11 bases. The CDR3 has 15 residues. CDR1 and CDR2 (germline): MDHEN, SYDVKM. J gave up 5 bases and V 6 bases, and 6 bases lay outside the gene matches. The CDR3 sequence: CASSLAGGQNNEQFF. CDR3 DNA: TGTGCCAGCAGCCTAGCGGGGGGACAAAACAATGAGCAGTTCTTC. The whole variable domain, remainder taken from reference TRBV28 and TRBJ2-1, is DVKVTQSSRYLVKRTGEKVFLECVQDMDHENMFWYRQDPGLGLRLIYFSYDVKMKEKGDIPEGYSVSREKKERFSLILESASTNQTSMYLCASSLAGGQNNEQFFGPGTRLTVL.

The V call is TRBV27, the J call TRBJ2-5; 10 positions agree with TRBD2. Germline V gives CDR1 MNHEY, CDR2 SMNVEV (reference sequence). The trim removed 8 bases at V and 5 bases at J, leaving 5 bases unmatched. The CDR3 is 13 amino acids. DNA of the CDR3: TGTGCCAGCTGCAAGACTAGCGGGGAGACCCAGTACTTC. This codes for CASCKTSGETQYF.

The chain has TRBV9 and TRBJ2-3; D gene ambiguous. The CDR3 has 13 residues. Between the trimmed V and J ends, which lost 4 bases and 7 bases, there was a span of 13 bases. CDR1 is SGDLS and CDR2 is YYNGEE in the germline V gene. The CDR3 reads CASSLDQANTQYF. DNA of the CDR3: TGTGCCAGCAGCCTAGACCAGGCGAATACGCAGTATTTT.

The CDR3 DNA is TGTGCCAGCAGGCGCGGGACTAGCGGGAGCTCCTACGAGCAGTACTTC. Protein product: CASRRGTSGSSYEQYF. The genes are TRBV2 and TRBJ2-7; TRBD2 matches 14 bases. V lost 6 bases and J lost 0; bases outside the gene matches: 4. The CDR3 has 16 residues. Germline CDR1 is SNHLY and CDR2 is FYNNEI.